The sample holds many counts of the clone carrying this T cell receptor beta chain. Its antigen is as yet unknown. How the authors handled the data: The study's classifier, a distant-metastasis tool for papillary thyroid cancer, was built using CDR3 differences across clinicopathological groups. TCRdb re-called the PCR reads with MiXCR. TCRdb, rather than the study authors, made the V and J calls. The top ten clones hold roughly 21% of a sample with 20,000 to 25,000 clones, about 16% of them seen once. This specimen comes from a study of metastatic and nonmetastatic thyroid tumors. About the study: Repertoires were compared across blood and tumor or nodule tissue from malignant and benign thyroid patients.

Study findings and constraints: For both blood and tumor, malignant thyroid tumors reportedly showed significantly higher TCR beta diversity than benign nodules did.

This CDR3 comprises 15 residues. V was cut by 1 base and J by 4 bases, with 11 bases left in between. CDR1 and CDR2 from the germline V gene are LGHNA and YNFKEQ. Thyroid surgery had not been preceded by any treatment in any patient. The receptor's source is a male donor with papillary thyroid cancer or a benign thyroid nodule (not recorded which). Some clones in this sample may be carry-over from other donors' samples. V usage is TRBV4-2 and J usage is TRBJ2-1; a weak D match, TRBD2 (5 bases). Input material: blood. The CDR3 region is CASSQVNGIYNEQFF. CDR3 bases: TGTGCCAGCAGCCAAGTGAACGGGATTTACAATGAGCAGTTCTTC.